The 4 T cell receptor beta chains given below trace back to one sample, sequenced in a study of CD8+ T cells in alopecia areata. Treatment meaning: oral pan-JAK inhibitor, 5-10 mg twice daily. As the sequencing template, cDNA was produced by extracting RNA and reverse transcribing it. This table comes from immunoSEQ multiplex PCR, and its TCRdb copy is limited to in-frame clones, with some not included. The sample contains some 170,000 clones, 50% to 75% of which appear only once. This specimen was CD4+ T cells sorted from blood, taken between weeks 55 and 70, from a patient treated with tofacitinib. Receptors originate from a human donor with alopecia areata.

This chain joins TRBV4-2 and TRBJ2-7, with 7 bases fitting TRBD1. The CDR3 totals 14 residues. Germline assignment: CDR1 LGHNA and CDR2 YNFKEQ. V lost 4 bases, J lost 1 base, and 4 bases stayed unmatched. The CDR3 is CASSREDRSYEQYF. CDR3 in DNA: TGTGCCAGCAGCCGAGAGGACAGGTCCTACGAGCAGTACTTC.

This chain links TRBV5-1 with TRBJ1-5; no definite D call. The ends were cut back, 2 bases at V and 6 bases at J, with 9 bases in the middle. The germline CDR1 and CDR2 sequences are SGHRS and YFSETQ. The CDR3 sequence is 13 residues long. CDR3 sequence reads: CASSLWVAQPQHF. The CDR3 region has the DNA TGCGCCAGCAGCTTATGGGTGGCTCAGCCCCAGCATTTT.

The rearrangement joins TRBV29-1 to TRBJ1-1; a possible D gene is TRBD1 (5 bases). The CDR3 loop spans 13 amino acids. Germline CDR1 and CDR2: SQVTM and ANQGSEA. Trimming shortened V by 7 bases and J by 11 bases, and 23 bases separated the two germline ends. CDR3 nucleotide sequence: TGCAGCGGTACACAGGAATCTTTTTCGGCCGCTTTCTTT. Protein sequence: CSGTQESFSAAFF.

The chain's CDR3 is CASSLLRESLEAFF. DNA of the CDR3: TGTGCCAGCAGCTTACTACGGGAGAGCCTTGAAGCTTTCTTT. This sequence joins TRBV11-3 and TRBJ1-1; no firm D call. Per germline, CDR1 SGHNT and CDR2 YENEEA. Trimming left V 2 bases short and J 7 bases short, with 14 bases between. This CDR3 region has 14 residues.